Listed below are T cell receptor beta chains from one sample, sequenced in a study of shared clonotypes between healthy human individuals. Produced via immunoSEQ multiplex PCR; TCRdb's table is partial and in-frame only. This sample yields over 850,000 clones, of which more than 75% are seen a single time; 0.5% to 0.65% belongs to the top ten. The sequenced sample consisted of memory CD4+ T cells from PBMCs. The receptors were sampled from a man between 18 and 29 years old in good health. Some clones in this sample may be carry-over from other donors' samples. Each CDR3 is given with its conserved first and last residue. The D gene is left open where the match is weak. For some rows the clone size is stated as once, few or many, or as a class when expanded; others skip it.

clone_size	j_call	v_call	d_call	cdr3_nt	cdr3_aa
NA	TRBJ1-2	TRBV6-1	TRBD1	TGTGCCAGCAGACCTGGACAGGGTGAAATCTATGGCTACACCTTC	CASRPGQGEIYGYTF
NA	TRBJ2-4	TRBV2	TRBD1	TGTGCCAGCAGTGAAGGACAGGGGGCTAGAAACATTCAGTACTTC	CASSEGQGARNIQYF
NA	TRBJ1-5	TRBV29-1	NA	TGCAGCGTTGTTGAGGGGGTCAATCAGCCCCAGCATTTT	CSVVEGVNQPQHF
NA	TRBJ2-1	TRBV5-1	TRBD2	TGCGCCAGCAGCTTGGACCCCCCTTTCAGCGGGAGGTCGAATGAGCAGTTCTTC	CASSLDPPFSGRSNEQFF
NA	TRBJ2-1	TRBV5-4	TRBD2	TGTGCCAGCAGCTCCCAGACTAGCGGGAGGGACGAGCAGTTCTTC	CASSSQTSGRDEQFF
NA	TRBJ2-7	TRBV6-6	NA	TGTGCCAGCACCCACCACCTGGACCGAACCTACGAGCAGTACTTC	CASTHHLDRTYEQYF
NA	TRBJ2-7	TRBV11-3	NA	TGTGCCAGCAGCTTAGGGTCTACCGCCGACGAGCAGTACTTC	CASSLGSTADEQYF
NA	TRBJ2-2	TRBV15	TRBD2	TGTGCCACCAGCAGACGTAGCGGGAGGGCGAACACCGGGGAGCTGTTTTTT	CATSRRSGRANTGELFF
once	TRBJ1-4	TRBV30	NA	TGTGCCTGGAGATTATGGGATGGCCGGACTAATGAAAAACTGTTTTTT	CAWRLWDGRTNEKLFF
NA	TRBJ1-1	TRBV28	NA	TGTGCCAGCAAGGAGGCTAACACTGAAGCTTTCTTT	CASKEANTEAFF
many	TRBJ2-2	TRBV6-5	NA	TGTGCCAGCAGGGGACGCCCGAACACCGGGGAGCTGTTTTTT	CASRGRPNTGELFF
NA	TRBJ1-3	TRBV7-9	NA	TGTGCCAGCAGCCCCGACAGACCCTCTGGAAACACCATATATTTT	CASSPDRPSGNTIYF
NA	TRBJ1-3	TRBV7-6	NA	TGTGCCAGCAGCTCCCGGGGGAGCCAGAACTCTGGAAACACCATATATTTT	CASSSRGSQNSGNTIYF
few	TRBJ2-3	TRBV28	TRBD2	TGTGCCAGCATCCCTCCCGGACTAGCGGCTCCCGACAGCACAGATACGCAGTATTTT	CASIPPGLAAPDSTDTQYF
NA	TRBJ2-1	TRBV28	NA	TGTGCCAGCAGACGTCGCCCTGGAGATGAGCAGTTCTTC	CASRRRPGDEQFF
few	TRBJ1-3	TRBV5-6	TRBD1	TGTGCCAGCAGACCGACAGGGGCGCGGAACACCATATATTTT	CASRPTGARNTIYF
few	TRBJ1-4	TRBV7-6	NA	TGTGCCAGCAGCTTAGATGTCCAAGCAGCAACTAATGAAAAACTGTTTTTT	CASSLDVQAATNEKLFF
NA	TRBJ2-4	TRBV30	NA	TGTGCCTGGAGCTTTGCCTCCGGGAAAAACATTCAGTACTTC	CAWSFASGKNIQYF
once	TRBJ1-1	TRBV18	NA	TGTGCCAGCTCCCGACAGAATACGAACACTGAAGCTTTCTTT	CASSRQNTNTEAFF
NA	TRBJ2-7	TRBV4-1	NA	TGCGCCAGCAGCCAAGATTGGGCAGGTAGTAACTACGAGCAGTACTTC	CASSQDWAGSNYEQYF
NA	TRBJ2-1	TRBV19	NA	TGTGCCAGTAGTCCGGGAAGCTCCTACAATGAGCAGTTCTTC	CASSPGSSYNEQFF
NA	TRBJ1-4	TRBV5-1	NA	TGCGCCAGCAGCTTAGGACTCAGGGCCACTAATGAAAAACTGTTTTTT	CASSLGLRATNEKLFF
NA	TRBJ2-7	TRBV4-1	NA	TGCGCCAGCAGTTCAGGGGCTTACGAGCAGTACTTC	CASSSGAYEQYF
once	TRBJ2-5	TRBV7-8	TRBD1	TGTGCCAGCAGCCCCCGCTGGACAGGGGAAGAGACCCAGTACTTC	CASSPRWTGEETQYF
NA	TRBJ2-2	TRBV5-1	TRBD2	TGCGCCAGCGGTAGCGGGAGTTTCACCGGGGAGCTGTTTTTT	CASGSGSFTGELFF
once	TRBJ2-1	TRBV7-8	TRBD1	TGTGCCAGCAGCCCATGGGACAGGGCCGATGAGCAGTTCTTC	CASSPWDRADEQFF
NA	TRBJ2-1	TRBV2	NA	TGTGCCAGCAGCCAGGAAGGTGGGTACAATGAGCAGTTCTTC	CASSQEGGYNEQFF
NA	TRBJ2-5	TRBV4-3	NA	TGCGCCAGCAGCCTTGAGCCCCAAGAGACCCAGTACTTC	CASSLEPQETQYF